This is a list of T cell receptor beta chains from one sample in a study of graft-versus-host responses after intestinal transplantation. No cognate antigen is known for these TCRs. Clones were read by immunoSEQ multiplex PCR, and TCRdb kept only the in-frame ones, dropping some. The table shows 80,000 to 100,000 clones, with 80% to 95% occurring only once. Sequenced material: unstimulated CD4+ T cells sorted from spleen or lymph node cells, taken before intestinal transplant. The receptors shown here come from a human donor who received an intestinal transplant. CDR3s include the opening cysteine and the closing phenylalanine or tryptophan. The order of the fields is V gene, D gene, J gene, clone size, CDR3 DNA, CDR3 protein. The D gene is left open where the match is weak. Expanded clones get a size class; other rows say once, few or many, or leave the size out.

TRBV7-6	TRBD2	TRBJ2-1	.	TGTGCCAGCAGCTCCCGACTAGCGGGAGGCACCTACAATGAGCAGTTCTTC	CASSSRLAGGTYNEQFF
TRBV4-2	TRBD1	TRBJ1-1	.	TGTGCCAGCAGCCAAGACCCCCCGGGACAGGGCATAGAAAGGACTTTCTTT	CASSQDPPGQGIERTFF
TRBV4-1	.	TRBJ2-7	once	TGCGCCAGCAGCCAAGTTTGGTCAGGGTCTGGCGAGCAGTACTTC	CASSQVWSGSGEQYF
TRBV2	TRBD1	TRBJ2-1	.	TGTGCCAGCTCCGGGACAGCACTCGATGAGCAGTTCTTC	CASSGTALDEQFF
TRBV18	TRBD1	TRBJ1-5	.	TGTGCCAGCTCACCAGCTCCGACAGGGAAAAGGGAACAGCCCCAGCATTTT	CASSPAPTGKREQPQHF
TRBV6-5	TRBD2	TRBJ2-3	.	TGTGCCAGCAGCGACCGGGGGGGTCCAGATACGCAGTATTTT	CASSDRGGPDTQYF
TRBV28	TRBD1	TRBJ2-7	.	TGTGCCAGCATCAGGGGGTCACAACTCGAGCAGTACTTC	CASIRGSQLEQYF
TRBV9	.	TRBJ2-2	.	TGTGCCAGCAGCGGCAGGGGGCGCGGGAGCACCGGGGAGCTGTTTTTT	CASSGRGRGSTGELFF
TRBV7-9	TRBD2	TRBJ2-2	few	TGTGCCAGCAGCCCACCCCGGGCTAGCGGGGGGACCGGGGAGCTGTTTTTT	CASSPPRASGGTGELFF
TRBV7-9	TRBD1	TRBJ1-2	.	TGTGCCAGCAGCCCCTCTCGGGACAGTCAGTACACCTTC	CASSPSRDSQYTF
TRBV6-5	.	TRBJ1-1	.	TGTGCCAGCAGTTACATTTGGGGCGCCACTGAAGCTTTCTTT	CASSYIWGATEAFF
TRBV6-6	.	TRBJ1-4	few	TGTGCCAGCAGTACCTGGACAGCTTCAACTAATGAAAAACTGTTTTTT	CASSTWTASTNEKLFF
TRBV30	TRBD2	TRBJ2-3	few	TGTGCCTTTAGCGGGGGGGCCACAGATACGCAGTATTTT	CAFSGGATDTQYF
TRBV21-1	.	TRBJ2-1	.	TGTGCCAGCAGCAAGGCTAGCGGGAGTGGGTATGAGCAGTTCTTC	CASSKASGSGYEQFF
TRBV9	.	TRBJ2-1	.	TGTGCCAGCAGCGCTATGAGTGGGCTCTACAATGAGCAGTTCTTC	CASSAMSGLYNEQFF
TRBV4-3	.	TRBJ2-5	once	TGCGCCAGCAGCCAAGACAGGGGAGAGACCCAGTACTTC	CASSQDRGETQYF
TRBV5-3	TRBD1	TRBJ2-3	.	TGTGCCAGAAGCCCTAAGGGGGACAGGGAAAACACAGATACGCAGTATTTT	CARSPKGDRENTDTQYF
TRBV30	.	TRBJ2-1	.	TGTGCCTGGGCCCGGACGGGGAGCTCCTACAATGAGCAGTTCTTC	CAWARTGSSYNEQFF
TRBV30	TRBD1	TRBJ2-2	.	TGTGCCTGGATATCCGGGACAGTTACCGGGGAGCTGTTTTTT	CAWISGTVTGELFF
TRBV30	TRBD1	TRBJ2-6	.	TGTGCCTGGGACAGGGGTTCAACTGGGGCCAACGTCCTGACTTTC	CAWDRGSTGANVLTF
TRBV7-9	.	TRBJ1-1	.	TGTGCCAGCAGCACTCTGGAGGCTTTCTTT	CASSTLEAFF
TRBV27	TRBD1	TRBJ1-2	.	TGTGCCAGCAGACCCGATACAGGGGGCGGCTATGGCTACACCTTC	CASRPDTGGGYGYTF
TRBV9	TRBD1	TRBJ1-4	.	TGTGCCAGCTCCCTAGAGGTGGGACAGTCTACAACTAATGAAAAACTGTTTTTT	CASSLEVGQSTTNEKLFF
TRBV28	TRBD1	TRBJ1-3	.	TGTGCCAGCAGTTCGAAGACAGGGACGGGCAGAAACACCATATATTTT	CASSSKTGTGRNTIYF
TRBV6-1	TRBD2	TRBJ2-3	.	TGTGCCAGCAGTGCAACGGGAGGGGGGAGGGATACGCAGTATTTT	CASSATGGGRDTQYF
TRBV6-6	.	TRBJ2-3	.	TGTGCCAGCAGTTTGGGGGGGGCCCCGACAGATACGCAGTATTTT	CASSLGGAPTDTQYF
TRBV6-5	.	TRBJ2-7	.	TGTGCCAGCAGTTACGGGACACGGGGGGATCATTACGAGCAGTACTTC	CASSYGTRGDHYEQYF
TRBV6-5	.	TRBJ1-2	.	TGTGCCAGCAGTTACATCGGAGAGAGCTACACCTTC	CASSYIGESYTF
TRBV28	.	TRBJ1-1	.	TGTGCCAGCAGTCGAGGACAGAACACTGAAGCTTTCTTT	CASSRGQNTEAFF
TRBV27	TRBD1	TRBJ1-5	.	TGTGCCAGCAGTCCCCTGACCGGGACAGGAGACCATCAGCCCCAGCATTTT	CASSPLTGTGDHQPQHF